This is a list of T cell receptor beta chains from one sample in a study of blood T cell repertoires in COVID-19. Profiled with immunoSEQ multiplex PCR; TCRdb holds only in-frame clones, not every one. This table has about 68,000 clones, about 86% appearing once. Sequencing was done on a sample of peripheral blood. These receptors all come from a woman aged 60-75 years with acute or convalescent COVID-19. CDR3s include the opening cysteine and the closing phenylalanine or tryptophan. The order of the fields is CDR3 DNA, CDR3 protein, clone size, D gene, V gene, J gene. A D gene is named only where the DNA matches it firmly. Not all rows give a size; the values are once, few, many and, for expanded clones, a class.

CDR3nt: TGCGCCAGCAGTTGGACTAGCGGGGGGGCCTACAATGAGCAGTTCTTC
CDR3aa: CASSWTSGGAYNEQFF
abundance: NA
d_gene: TRBD2
v_gene: TRBV5-1
j_gene: TRBJ2-1

CDR3nt: TGTGCCAGCAGCTTACAGCCCCAAGAGACCCAGTACTTC
CDR3aa: CASSLQPQETQYF
abundance: NA
d_gene: NA
v_gene: TRBV5-6
j_gene: TRBJ2-5

CDR3nt: TGTGCCAGCAGCTCGGGACTAGACCCCTCAGATACGCAGTATTTT
CDR3aa: CASSSGLDPSDTQYF
abundance: NA
d_gene: TRBD2
v_gene: TRBV11-3
j_gene: TRBJ2-3

CDR3nt: TGTGCCAGCAGCCCTAGGACTACCGGGCACTACGAGCAGTACTTC
CDR3aa: CASSPRTTGHYEQYF
abundance: NA
d_gene: NA
v_gene: TRBV3-1/TRBV3-2
j_gene: TRBJ2-7

CDR3nt: TGTGCCTGGAGTGGGGACAGGGGAAACACTGAAGCTTTCTTT
CDR3aa: CAWSGDRGNTEAFF
abundance: NA
d_gene: TRBD1
v_gene: TRBV30
j_gene: TRBJ1-1

CDR3nt: TGCGCCAGCAGCCCGAGGACTAGCGGGGGGTACGATACGCAGTATTTT
CDR3aa: CASSPRTSGGYDTQYF
abundance: NA
d_gene: TRBD2
v_gene: TRBV5-1
j_gene: TRBJ2-3

CDR3nt: TGCAGTGCTAGTACGGGACTAGTAATTGAGCAGTTCTTC
CDR3aa: CSASTGLVIEQFF
abundance: NA
d_gene: TRBD2
v_gene: TRBV20-1
j_gene: TRBJ2-1

CDR3nt: TGTGCCAGCAGTCTTACAGGGTACGGCTACACCTTC
CDR3aa: CASSLTGYGYTF
abundance: NA
d_gene: NA
v_gene: TRBV28
j_gene: TRBJ1-2

CDR3nt: TGTGCCAGCTCACCCCGGGACAGGGCAGATACGCAGTATTTT
CDR3aa: CASSPRDRADTQYF
abundance: NA
d_gene: TRBD1
v_gene: TRBV18
j_gene: TRBJ2-3

CDR3nt: TGTGCCAGTAGTATCCGACAGGGGAAAGCTTTCTTT
CDR3aa: CASSIRQGKAFF
abundance: once
d_gene: TRBD1
v_gene: TRBV19
j_gene: TRBJ1-1

CDR3nt: TGTGCCAGCAGTTACTTCAGGGTCACTGAAGCTTTCTTT
CDR3aa: CASSYFRVTEAFF
abundance: few
d_gene: NA
v_gene: TRBV6-2/TRBV6-3
j_gene: TRBJ1-1

CDR3nt: TGTGCCAGCAATCAGGGGAATTCACCCCTCCACTTT
CDR3aa: CASNQGNSPLHF
abundance: few
d_gene: NA
v_gene: TRBV25-1
j_gene: TRBJ1-6

CDR3nt: TGTGCCAGCAGCTCCGCCAGGGGCACCGGGGAGCTGTTTTTT
CDR3aa: CASSSARGTGELFF
abundance: NA
d_gene: NA
v_gene: TRBV5-4
j_gene: TRBJ2-2

CDR3nt: TGTGCCAGCAGCCAAGCCCAGGGTGGTGGCTACACCTTC
CDR3aa: CASSQAQGGGYTF
abundance: NA
d_gene: NA
v_gene: TRBV3-1/TRBV3-2
j_gene: TRBJ1-2

CDR3nt: TGTGCCAGCAGCTCGGACAGGAAGGCCGGGGAGCTGTTTTTT
CDR3aa: CASSSDRKAGELFF
abundance: NA
d_gene: TRBD1
v_gene: TRBV7-2
j_gene: TRBJ2-2

CDR3nt: TGTGCCAGCAGTTACTCGAGTCAGCCCCAGCATTTT
CDR3aa: CASSYSSQPQHF
abundance: few
d_gene: NA
v_gene: TRBV6-2/TRBV6-3
j_gene: TRBJ1-5

CDR3nt: TGTGCCACCGTGGACAGGGCCAGGACCACAGATACGCAGTATTTT
CDR3aa: CATVDRARTTDTQYF
abundance: NA
d_gene: TRBD1
v_gene: TRBV19
j_gene: TRBJ2-3

CDR3nt: TGTGCCAGCAGCCCTACCTCTACCTCCTACAATGAGCAGTTCTTC
CDR3aa: CASSPTSTSYNEQFF
abundance: NA
d_gene: NA
v_gene: TRBV9
j_gene: TRBJ2-1

CDR3nt: TGTGCCAGCAGTGAAGCCGAGGATTATGGCTACACCTTC
CDR3aa: CASSEAEDYGYTF
abundance: NA
d_gene: NA
v_gene: TRBV6-1
j_gene: TRBJ1-2